This T cell receptor beta chain comes out of a study of regulatory and conventional T cells in RAG deficiency. General study results and limits: Sorted Omenn CD25-high CD127-low cells may not be bona fide Tregs.

The sorted conventional CD4+ T cells were CD25-low and CD127-high, with genomic DNA sequenced. TCRdb's copy holds only in-frame clones and misses some; the assay was immunoSEQ multiplex PCR. This sample yields 22,000 or so clones, of which 90% to 95% are seen a single time; roughly 0.73% belongs to the top ten. This CDR3 is built from 13 residues. The V gene lost 6 bases and the J gene lost 1 base, with 9 bases spanning the gap. Germline CDR1 is MNHNS and CDR2 is SASEGT. Comments on this clone: What it binds is not known.

These data were also reused for a study on regulatory T cells. From that second work: Amplification used 52 TRBV primers and 13 TRBJ primers. Regulatory T cells showed the strongest V-J pair restriction and V/J gene skewing among patient repertoires.

The TCR sequence derives from a human donor in good health. Sequenced input: CD4+ T cells sorted from blood. The chain is built from TRBV6-1 and TRBJ1-1, with D perhaps TRBD1 (5 bases). As DNA, the CDR3 is TGTGCCAGCAGCTGGGGCCAGAACACTGAAGCTTTCTTT. Translated: CASSWGQNTEAFF.